These T cell receptor beta chains were read from a single sample in a study of shared clonotypes between healthy human individuals. Sequencing was performed with immunoSEQ multiplex PCR; in TCRdb, only in-frame clones are kept and a portion is missing. The table has about 510,000 clones, 79% seen once; the top ten hold 13%. Sequenced material: PBMCs. The receptor source for this set is a middle-aged woman in good health. Some clones in this sample may be carry-over from other donors' samples. Both conserved end residues are part of each CDR3. Each record gives: J gene, V gene, CDR3 protein.

TRBJ2-7	TRBV4-1	CASSQGLAESSYEQYF
-	TRBV6-6	CASSQGGVRDEQYF
TRBJ1-1	TRBV10-3	CAISESGHSTEAFF
TRBJ2-3	TRBV9	CASSVAGGGYTDTQYF
TRBJ2-5	TRBV7-2	CASSQSGMLGETQYF
TRBJ2-2	TRBV18	CASSPFGQGFGTGELFF
TRBJ1-1	TRBV27	CASSGTANTEAFF
TRBJ2-3	TRBV6-1	CASFRTSGSTDTQYF
TRBJ2-7	TRBV5-4	CASSAVDRGHNEQYF
TRBJ2-5	TRBV7-3	CASGLAGGETQYF
TRBJ2-5	TRBV11-3	CASSLGDQGAQYF
TRBJ1-3	TRBV7-9	CASSIGTAANTIYF
TRBJ2-2	TRBV5-1	CASATERNTGELFF
TRBJ1-3	TRBV14	CASSQDGEPGNTIYF
TRBJ2-2	TRBV2	CASRGQVNTGELFF
TRBJ2-2	TRBV7-2	CASSTSLSAGELFF